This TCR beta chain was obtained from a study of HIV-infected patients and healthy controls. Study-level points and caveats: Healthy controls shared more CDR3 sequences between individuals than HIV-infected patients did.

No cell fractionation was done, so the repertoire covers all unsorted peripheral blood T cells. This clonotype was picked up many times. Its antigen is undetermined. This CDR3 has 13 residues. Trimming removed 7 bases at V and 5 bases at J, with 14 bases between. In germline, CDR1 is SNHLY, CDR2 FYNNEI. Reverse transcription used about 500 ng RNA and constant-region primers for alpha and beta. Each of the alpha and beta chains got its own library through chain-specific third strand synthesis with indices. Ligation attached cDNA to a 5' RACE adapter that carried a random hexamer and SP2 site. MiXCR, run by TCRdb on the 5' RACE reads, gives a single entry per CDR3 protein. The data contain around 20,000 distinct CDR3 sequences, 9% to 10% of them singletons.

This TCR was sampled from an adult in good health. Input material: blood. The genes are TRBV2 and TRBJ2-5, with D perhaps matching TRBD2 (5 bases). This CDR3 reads CASNQRLGETQYF. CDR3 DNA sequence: TGTGCCAGCAATCAGCGGTTGGGGGAGACCCAGTACTTC.